This is a list of T cell receptor beta chains from one sample in a study of beta chain features in type 1 diabetes. The protocol was immunoSEQ multiplex PCR, while the TCRdb copy is restricted to in-frame clones and leaves out a portion. This sample has a few hundred thousand clones; 16% occur once, and the top ten carry about 0.085%. The sequenced sample consisted of naive CD4+ T cells from blood. The receptors shown here come from a young man with type 1 diabetes. The CDR3 runs from the conserved cysteine through the conserved F or W. A D gene is named only where the DNA matches it firmly. Only some rows state a clone size, as once, few, many or a class for expanded clones.

CDR3nt: TGTGCCAGCAGCACCTTGACAGGGGTTCAGCCCCAGCATTTT
CDR3aa: CASSTLTGVQPQHF
v_gene: TRBV7-8
d_gene: TRBD1
abundance: few
j_gene: TRBJ1-5
len: 14

CDR3nt: TGTGCCAGCAGCCGGACTAGCGGGAGGGAGTTCTTC
CDR3aa: CASSRTSGREFF
v_gene: TRBV5-6
d_gene: TRBD2
abundance: .
j_gene: TRBJ2-1
len: 12

CDR3nt: TGTGCCAGCAGCTTAGTCGGAGGCACAGATACGCAGTATTTT
CDR3aa: CASSLVGGTDTQYF
v_gene: TRBV7-9
d_gene: .
abundance: .
j_gene: TRBJ2-3
len: 14

CDR3nt: TGTGCCAGCACCGACACGTACAATGAGCAGTTCTTC
CDR3aa: CASTDTYNEQFF
v_gene: TRBV27
d_gene: .
abundance: .
j_gene: TRBJ2-1
len: 12

CDR3nt: TGTGCCAGCAGCTTCACGGGTTCCTATGAGCAGTTCTTC
CDR3aa: CASSFTGSYEQFF
v_gene: TRBV7-2
d_gene: .
abundance: .
j_gene: TRBJ2-1
len: 13

CDR3nt: TGTGCCAGCAGTCTACAAAACACGGGCGGGGAGACCCAGTACTTC
CDR3aa: CASSLQNTGGETQYF
v_gene: TRBV9
d_gene: .
abundance: few
j_gene: TRBJ2-5
len: 15

CDR3nt: TGCAGCGTAAAACATCACGCGAACACCGGGGAGCTGTTTTTT
CDR3aa: CSVKHHANTGELFF
v_gene: TRBV29-1
d_gene: .
abundance: few
j_gene: TRBJ2-2
len: 14

CDR3nt: TGCGCCAGCAGCCAAGGACTAGCGTACGAGCAGTACTTC
CDR3aa: CASSQGLAYEQYF
v_gene: TRBV4-3
d_gene: TRBD2
abundance: few
j_gene: TRBJ2-7
len: 13

CDR3nt: TGCGCCAGCAGCTTTTTCGCTGGGACCTACGAGCAGTACTTC
CDR3aa: CASSFFAGTYEQYF
v_gene: TRBV5-1
d_gene: .
abundance: .
j_gene: TRBJ2-7
len: 14

CDR3nt: TGTGCCAGCAGTTACTCGGGACACCCGAACACTGAAGCTTTCTTT
CDR3aa: CASSYSGHPNTEAFF
v_gene: TRBV6-5
d_gene: .
abundance: .
j_gene: TRBJ1-1
len: 15

CDR3nt: TGTGCCAGCAGGCGAATGAGCACAGATACGCAGTATTTT
CDR3aa: CASRRMSTDTQYF
v_gene: TRBV14
d_gene: .
abundance: few
j_gene: TRBJ2-3
len: 13

CDR3nt: TGTGCCAGCCCTACAACGGGACAGGGATACTACGAGCAGTACTTC
CDR3aa: CASPTTGQGYYEQYF
v_gene: TRBV6-6
d_gene: TRBD1
abundance: .
j_gene: TRBJ2-7
len: 15

CDR3nt: TGTGCCAGCAGCCCACGGGGGTTCTACAATGAGCAGTTCTTC
CDR3aa: CASSPRGFYNEQFF
v_gene: TRBV9
d_gene: .
abundance: .
j_gene: TRBJ2-1
len: 14

CDR3nt: TGCAGTGCTAGACAGGGCTACGAGCAGTACTTC
CDR3aa: CSARQGYEQYF
v_gene: TRBV20-1
d_gene: .
abundance: .
j_gene: TRBJ2-7
len: 11

CDR3nt: TGTGCCACAGTAGCGGGAGGAGATACGCAGTATTTT
CDR3aa: CATVAGGDTQYF
v_gene: TRBV10-3
d_gene: TRBD2
abundance: .
j_gene: TRBJ2-3
len: 12

CDR3nt: TGTGCCATCAGTGATTATTACAGGGCCTCGTCCTACGAGCAGTACTTC
CDR3aa: CAISDYYRASSYEQYF
v_gene: TRBV10-3
d_gene: .
abundance: .
j_gene: TRBJ2-7
len: 16

CDR3nt: TGTGCCAGCAGATCAAGCGGGGGAGAGCAGTACTTC
CDR3aa: CASRSSGGEQYF
v_gene: TRBV14
d_gene: TRBD2
abundance: .
j_gene: TRBJ2-7
len: 12

CDR3nt: TGCGCCAGCAGCCAAGGCGCCCAGGCCTCCTACAATGAGCAGTTCTTC
CDR3aa: CASSQGAQASYNEQFF
v_gene: TRBV4-3
d_gene: .
abundance: .
j_gene: TRBJ2-1
len: 16

CDR3nt: TGTGCCATCATGTTCAATGGTGAGCAGTTCTTC
CDR3aa: CAIMFNGEQFF
v_gene: TRBV10-3
d_gene: .
abundance: .
j_gene: TRBJ2-1
len: 11

CDR3nt: TGTGCCAGCAGCCCCTCCCTAGCGGGAGTGGAAGATACGCAGTATTTT
CDR3aa: CASSPSLAGVEDTQYF
v_gene: TRBV4-2
d_gene: TRBD2
abundance: few
j_gene: TRBJ2-3
len: 16

CDR3nt: TGTGCCAGTGTTGCCGGCAGAGCCAAAAACATTCAGTACTTC
CDR3aa: CASVAGRAKNIQYF
v_gene: TRBV28
d_gene: .
abundance: .
j_gene: TRBJ2-4
len: 14

CDR3nt: TGTGCCACCAGCAGAGAAGGGACGGGCTACGAGCAGTACTTC
CDR3aa: CATSREGTGYEQYF
v_gene: TRBV15
d_gene: .
abundance: few
j_gene: TRBJ2-7
len: 14

CDR3nt: TGTGCCAGCAGCTGGGACAGGGAGAACACTGAAGCTTTCTTT
CDR3aa: CASSWDRENTEAFF
v_gene: TRBV5-4
d_gene: TRBD1
abundance: few
j_gene: TRBJ1-1
len: 14

CDR3nt: TGTGCCTGGAGTGTACTAGGGACGAACACTGAAGCTTTCTTT
CDR3aa: CAWSVLGTNTEAFF
v_gene: TRBV30
d_gene: .
abundance: .
j_gene: TRBJ1-1
len: 14

CDR3nt: TGTGCCAGCAGTCAGTACGAGCAGTACTTC
CDR3aa: CASSQYEQYF
v_gene: TRBV28
d_gene: .
abundance: .
j_gene: TRBJ2-7
len: 10

CDR3nt: TGTGCCAGCATTGGCTACGAGCAGTACTTC
CDR3aa: CASIGYEQYF
v_gene: TRBV28
d_gene: .
abundance: few
j_gene: TRBJ2-7
len: 10

CDR3nt: TGCAGTGCTCTAGCCCAAGAGACCCAGTACTTC
CDR3aa: CSALAQETQYF
v_gene: TRBV20-1
d_gene: .
abundance: .
j_gene: TRBJ2-5
len: 11

CDR3nt: TGTGCCAGCAGTCCGCCCGGGACCTTCACAGATACGCAGTATTTT
CDR3aa: CASSPPGTFTDTQYF
v_gene: TRBV5-4
d_gene: .
abundance: few
j_gene: TRBJ2-3
len: 15

CDR3nt: TGTGCCAGCAGCTTCTCTGTCCACGAGCAGTACTTC
CDR3aa: CASSFSVHEQYF
v_gene: TRBV7-2
d_gene: .
abundance: few
j_gene: TRBJ2-7
len: 12

CDR3nt: TGTGCCAGCAGTTACTCAAGGGGAGAGACCCAGTACTTC
CDR3aa: CASSYSRGETQYF
v_gene: TRBV6-6
d_gene: .
abundance: .
j_gene: TRBJ2-5
len: 13

CDR3nt: TGTGCCAGCAGTGGAGTTAGCACAGATACGCAGTATTTT
CDR3aa: CASSGVSTDTQYF
v_gene: TRBV25-1
d_gene: .
abundance: .
j_gene: TRBJ2-3
len: 13

CDR3nt: TGTGCCAGCAGTCAAAACTGGGGAGAGACCCAGTACTTC
CDR3aa: CASSQNWGETQYF
v_gene: TRBV28
d_gene: .
abundance: .
j_gene: TRBJ2-5
len: 13

CDR3nt: TGCAGCGGAGGACAGGGGAACACTGAAGCTTTCTTT
CDR3aa: CSGGQGNTEAFF
v_gene: TRBV29-1
d_gene: TRBD1
abundance: .
j_gene: TRBJ1-1
len: 12

CDR3nt: TGTGCCATCAGTGACCGGGGGAAGCTTAAATCCCCCACGGCCCAAGAGACCCAGTACTTC
CDR3aa: CAISDRGKLKSPTAQETQYF
v_gene: TRBV10-3
d_gene: .
abundance: few
j_gene: TRBJ2-5
len: 20

CDR3nt: TGTGCCAGCAGCCGTCCCCGGCCGCTGAGCTCTGGGGCCAACGTCCTGACTTTC
CDR3aa: CASSRPRPLSSGANVLTF
v_gene: TRBV7-8
d_gene: .
abundance: .
j_gene: TRBJ2-6
len: 18

CDR3nt: TGTGCCAGCAGCGTAGAAGGATACACCGGGGAGCTGTTTTTT
CDR3aa: CASSVEGYTGELFF
v_gene: TRBV9
d_gene: .
abundance: few
j_gene: TRBJ2-2
len: 14

CDR3nt: TGCGCCAGCAGCTACCCAGGGTTAGGCGAGACCCAGTACTTC
CDR3aa: CASSYPGLGETQYF
v_gene: TRBV5-1
d_gene: .
abundance: .
j_gene: TRBJ2-5
len: 14

CDR3nt: TGCAGCCCGGCCAGGCCAAATCAAGAGACCCAGTACTTC
CDR3aa: CSPARPNQETQYF
v_gene: TRBV29-1
d_gene: .
abundance: few
j_gene: TRBJ2-5
len: 13

CDR3nt: TGTGCCAGCAGCTTAGGCCGTAGCCAAGAGACCCAGTACTTC
CDR3aa: CASSLGRSQETQYF
v_gene: TRBV13
d_gene: .
abundance: .
j_gene: TRBJ2-5
len: 14

CDR3nt: TGTGCCAGCAGCGATACCGGGACTAGCGGCCAAGAGACCCAGTACTTC
CDR3aa: CASSDTGTSGQETQYF
v_gene: TRBV7-2
d_gene: TRBD2
abundance: few
j_gene: TRBJ2-5
len: 16

CDR3nt: TGTGCCAGCAGCGTAGGAGGGACAGTATACAATGAGCAGTTCTTC
CDR3aa: CASSVGGTVYNEQFF
v_gene: TRBV9
d_gene: TRBD1
abundance: few
j_gene: TRBJ2-1
len: 15

CDR3nt: TGTGCCAGCACTCAGACCGTAGGGCTAAGCGAGCAGTACTTC
CDR3aa: CASTQTVGLSEQYF
v_gene: TRBV28
d_gene: .
abundance: .
j_gene: TRBJ2-7
len: 14

CDR3nt: TGTGCCAGCAGCGTGTGGTTGTACGAGCAGTACTTC
CDR3aa: CASSVWLYEQYF
v_gene: TRBV13
d_gene: .
abundance: few
j_gene: TRBJ2-7
len: 12

CDR3nt: TGTGCCAGCAGACCAACAGGGACGGACGGCTACACCTTC
CDR3aa: CASRPTGTDGYTF
v_gene: TRBV27
d_gene: .
abundance: few
j_gene: TRBJ1-2
len: 13

CDR3nt: TGTGCCAGCAGCCACCCGGGGGGGCCCTACAATGAGCAGTTCTTC
CDR3aa: CASSHPGGPYNEQFF
v_gene: TRBV4-2
d_gene: TRBD2
abundance: .
j_gene: TRBJ2-1
len: 15

CDR3nt: TGTGCCAGCAGCTTAGCTGAGCAAGAGACCCAGTACTTC
CDR3aa: CASSLAEQETQYF
v_gene: TRBV11-2
d_gene: .
abundance: .
j_gene: TRBJ2-5
len: 13